These T cell receptor beta chains were read from a single sample in a study of CD8+ T cells in alopecia areata. Assay: immunoSEQ multiplex PCR; the TCRdb copy retains only in-frame clones and omits some. The repertoire holds some 210,000 clones, with more than 55% as singletons. The sample here was CD4+ T cells sorted from blood, taken at week 44, from a patient treated with tofacitinib. The receptors were sampled from a human donor with alopecia areata. Both conserved end residues are part of each CDR3. Each record gives: clone size, V gene, J gene, D gene, CDR3 DNA, CDR3 protein. The D gene is left open where the match is weak. Not all rows give a size; the values are once, few, many and, for expanded clones, a class.

>NA|TRBV6-5|TRBJ1-2|NA
TGTGCCAGCAGTTACGACTCTAACTATGGCTACACCTTC
CASSYDSNYGYTF
>NA|TRBV29-1|TRBJ1-1|NA
TGCAGCGTCGAGATGAGTGGGACTGAAGCTTTCTTT
CSVEMSGTEAFF
>NA|TRBV15|TRBJ2-5|NA
TGTGCCACCAGCAGGGCAGGGACGACAGAGACCCAGTACTTC
CATSRAGTTETQYF
>NA|TRBV7-2|TRBJ1-5|NA
TGTGCCAGCAGCTTAGTAGGGGGAAGTTATCAGCCCCAGCATTTT
CASSLVGGSYQPQHF
>few|TRBV6-4|TRBJ2-3|TRBD2
TGTGCCAGCAGTGACTCGGCGGGGGGTTCCACAGATACGCAGTATTTT
CASSDSAGGSTDTQYF
>once|TRBV10-3|TRBJ1-6|NA
TGTGCCATCAGTGAGGTAGTTCCAAATTCACCCCTCCACTTT
CAISEVVPNSPLHF
>many|TRBV7-9|TRBJ2-3|NA
TGTGCCAGCGGAACAGATACGCAGTATTTT
CASGTDTQYF
>NA|TRBV18|TRBJ1-2|NA
TGTGCCAGCTCCCGAACAGGGAATGTATTTGATGGCTACACCTTC
CASSRTGNVFDGYTF
>NA|TRBV29-1|TRBJ1-1|NA
TGCAGCGTTATGAACACTGAAGCTTTCTTT
CSVMNTEAFF
>NA|TRBV7-3|TRBJ2-3|NA
TGTGCCAGCAGCCCCAAGCCTAGCACAGATACGCAGTATTTT
CASSPKPSTDTQYF
>NA|TRBV5-6|TRBJ2-6|TRBD1
TGTGCCAGCAGCTGGGACCGGCAGGGGGCCTCTGGGGCCAACGTCCTGACTTTC
CASSWDRQGASGANVLTF
>NA|TRBV30|TRBJ1-2|NA
TGTGCCTGGAGTGAAGCAGGGTGGCGTGGCTACACCTTC
CAWSEAGWRGYTF
>NA|TRBV29-1|TRBJ1-2|NA
TGCAGCGTTGGACCCCAGATAACTACCGATAACTATGGCTACACCTTC
CSVGPQITTDNYGYTF
>NA|TRBV7-2|TRBJ2-6|NA
TGTGCCAGCAGCTTAGTGGGAACCGGGGCCAACGTCCTGACTTTC
CASSLVGTGANVLTF
>few|TRBV13|TRBJ2-1|TRBD1
TGTGCCAGCAGCTCCCGCTGGGGGGACAGGCGTAACAATGAGCAGTTCTTC
CASSSRWGDRRNNEQFF
>once|TRBV29-1|TRBJ2-7|NA
TGCAGCGTGGGGGAGGAGGAGCAGTACTTC
CSVGEEEQYF
>NA|TRBV29-1|TRBJ1-2|NA
TGCAGCGTTGAAGGGCGGGCCGGGAATGGCTACACCTTC
CSVEGRAGNGYTF
>NA|TRBV10-3|TRBJ2-2|NA
TGTGCCATCAGTCGTACCGGGGAGCTGTTTTTT
CAISRTGELFF
>once|TRBV30|TRBJ1-5|TRBD1
TGTGCCTGGGACAGGGGCAATCAGCCCCAGCATTTT
CAWDRGNQPQHF
>NA|TRBV6-1|TRBJ2-1|NA
TGTGCCAGCAGGCTAATCAATGAGCAGTTCTTC
CASRLINEQFF
>NA|TRBV5-4|TRBJ2-7|TRBD1
TGTGCCAGCAGCCGAGACAGGGGGTCCTACGAGCAGTACTTC
CASSRDRGSYEQYF
>few|TRBV29-1|TRBJ1-4|NA
TGCAGCGTTGTGTACGGTAATGAAAAACTGTTTTTT
CSVVYGNEKLFF
>NA|TRBV5-6|TRBJ2-7|NA
TGTGCCAGCAGCTTGAGCTCGTATGAGCAGTACTTC
CASSLSSYEQYF
>NA|TRBV28|TRBJ2-7|NA
TGTGCCAGCAGTTTTCGGGGAAGAGGATACTTC
CASSFRGRGYF